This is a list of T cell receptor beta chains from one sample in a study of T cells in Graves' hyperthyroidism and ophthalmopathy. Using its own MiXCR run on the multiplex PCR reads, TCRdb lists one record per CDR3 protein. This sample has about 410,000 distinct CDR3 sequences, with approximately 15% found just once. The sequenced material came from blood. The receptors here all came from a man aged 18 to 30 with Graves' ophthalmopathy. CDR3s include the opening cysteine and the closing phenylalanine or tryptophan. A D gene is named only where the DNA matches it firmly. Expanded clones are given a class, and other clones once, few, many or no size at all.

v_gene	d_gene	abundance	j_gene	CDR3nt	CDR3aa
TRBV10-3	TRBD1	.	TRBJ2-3	TGTGCCATCAGTGACGCCCGGCCGGGACAGAGCACAGATACGCAGTATTTT	CAISDARPGQSTDTQYF
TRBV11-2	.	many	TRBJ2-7	TGTGCCAGCAGCTTAGTGGGGGGACGGGGCGAGCAGTACTTC	CASSLVGGRGEQYF
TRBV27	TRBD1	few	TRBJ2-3	TGTGCCAGCAGTTCGAGGGGGCCAGATACGCAGTATTTT	CASSSRGPDTQYF
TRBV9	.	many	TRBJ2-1	TGTGCCAGCAGCCCCAGGACAGTTTACAATGAGCAGTTCTTC	CASSPRTVYNEQFF
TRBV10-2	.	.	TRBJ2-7	TGCGCCAGCAGTGAGTCGTCTCTCGAGCAGTACTTC	CASSESSLEQYF
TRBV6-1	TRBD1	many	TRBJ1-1	TGTGCCAGCAGATGGACAGGCTCGGCGGAAGCTTTCTTT	CASRWTGSAEAFF
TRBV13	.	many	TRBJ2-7	TGTGCCAGCAGCTTTAGAGTGAACTACGAGCAGTACTTC	CASSFRVNYEQYF
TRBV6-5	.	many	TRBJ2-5	TGTGCCAGCAGTTACGCGGGGTCCACCCAAGAGACCCAGTACTTC	CASSYAGSTQETQYF
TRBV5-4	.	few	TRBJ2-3	TGTGCCAGCAGCTTTACCGGGGGGCCTAACACAGATACGCAGTATTTT	CASSFTGGPNTDTQYF
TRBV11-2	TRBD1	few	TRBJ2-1	TGTGCCAGCAGTCTCCGGGACAGGGGTCTCAATGAGCAGTTCTTC	CASSLRDRGLNEQFF
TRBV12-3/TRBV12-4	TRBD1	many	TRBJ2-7	TGTGCCAGCAGTTGGGGACAGGTATACGAGCAGTACTTC	CASSWGQVYEQYF
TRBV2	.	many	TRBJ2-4	TGTGCCAGCAGTGGCGGGCTGGGGAACATTCAGTACTTC	CASSGGLGNIQYF
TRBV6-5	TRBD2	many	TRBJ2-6	TGTGCCAGCAGTTACTTTGGCGCGGGAGGGCTCTCTGGGGCCAACGTCCTGACTTTC	CASSYFGAGGLSGANVLTF
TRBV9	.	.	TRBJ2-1	TGTGCCAGCAGCGAGGGACCAGAGATTTACAATGAGCAGTTCTTC	CASSEGPEIYNEQFF
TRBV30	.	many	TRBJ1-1	TGTGCCTGGAGTGTCCCTGACAGGAGGAACACTGAAGCTTTCTTT	CAWSVPDRRNTEAFF
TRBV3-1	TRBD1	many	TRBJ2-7	TGTGCCAGCAGCCCGGGACAGCTAAGCTCCTACGAGCAGTACTTC	CASSPGQLSSYEQYF
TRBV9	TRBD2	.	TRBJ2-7	TGTGCCAGCAGCGTATTTGAATCTCTTGCGGGAGACGAGCAGTACTTC	CASSVFESLAGDEQYF
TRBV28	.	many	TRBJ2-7	TGTGCCAGCACCCCCCCGGGGAGAGTGCTCTACGAGCAGTACTTC	CASTPPGRVLYEQYF
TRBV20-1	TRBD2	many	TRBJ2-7	TGCAGTGCTAAGCCAAGGGGAGGGAACTACGAGCAGTACTTC	CSAKPRGGNYEQYF
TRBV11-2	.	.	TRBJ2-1	TGTGCCAGCAGCTTCACTAGGAGCTCCTACAATGAGCAGTTCTTC	CASSFTRSSYNEQFF
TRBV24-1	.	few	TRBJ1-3	TGTGCCGCTTCTATCCCCAGGGTCCGTGGAAACACCATATATTTT	CAASIPRVRGNTIYF
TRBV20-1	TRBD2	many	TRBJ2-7	TGCAGTGCTAGGGGAGGGAGTTTTGTCGGCGAGCAGTACTTC	CSARGGSFVGEQYF
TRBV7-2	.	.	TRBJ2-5	TGTGCCAGCAGCTTCCTGTCAGGGGGGATTCAAGAGACCCAGTACTTC	CASSFLSGGIQETQYF
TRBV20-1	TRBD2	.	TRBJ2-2	TGCAGTGCTACACACCCGGGACTAGGAACCACCGGGGAGCTGTTTTTT	CSATHPGLGTTGELFF
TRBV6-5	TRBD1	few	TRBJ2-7	TGTGCCAGCAGTTACTCGGCCCTGGTCAGACAGGGGGGATCCTACGAGCAGTACTTC	CASSYSALVRQGGSYEQYF
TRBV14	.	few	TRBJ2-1	TGTGCCAGCAGCCCTTTGGGGAGCCTTTACAATGAGCAGTTCTTC	CASSPLGSLYNEQFF
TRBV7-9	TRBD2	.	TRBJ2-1	TGTGCCAGCATGATAAGCGGGGGGAGCTCCTACAATGAGCAGTTCTTC	CASMISGGSSYNEQFF
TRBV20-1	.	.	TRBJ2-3	TGCAGTGCCCCCGGTCGTGAAGAGGGAGGGGGGTATACGCAGTATTTT	CSAPGREEGGGYTQYF
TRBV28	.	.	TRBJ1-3	TGTGCCAGCAGTTTCGCGGATCGTGGAAACACCATATATTTT	CASSFADRGNTIYF
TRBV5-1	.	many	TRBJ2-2	TGCGCCAGCAGATTGGTCCGGGCGAACACCGGGGAGCTGTTTTTT	CASRLVRANTGELFF
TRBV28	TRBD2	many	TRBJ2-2	TGTGCCAGCAGGCCCCGCGGGGGGGCCTATCCCGGGGAGCTGTTTTTT	CASRPRGGAYPGELFF
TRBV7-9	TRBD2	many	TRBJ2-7	TGTGCCACCGATGAGGAGCGGGGCTACGAGCAGTACTTC	CATDEERGYEQYF
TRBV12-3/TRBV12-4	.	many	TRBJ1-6	TGTGCCAGCACCCCGGGAGGATCACCCCTCCACTTT	CASTPGGSPLHF
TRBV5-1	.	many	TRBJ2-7	TGCGCCAGCAGCTTGGATGGGACACCCACCTACGAGCAGTACTTC	CASSLDGTPTYEQYF
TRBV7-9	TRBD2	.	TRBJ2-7	TGTGCCAGCAGCTTAGGGGTAGGCGGGGGTAAAGTCGGCCTAGCGGGAGTCTACGAGCAGTACTTC	CASSLGVGGGKVGLAGVYEQYF
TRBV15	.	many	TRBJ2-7	TGTGCCACCAGCAGAGAAGGTGGACAGAAGGAGCAGTACTTC	CATSREGGQKEQYF
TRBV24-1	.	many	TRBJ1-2	TGTGCCACCAGTGATTCCCCGCTAGGGTATGGCTACACCTTC	CATSDSPLGYGYTF
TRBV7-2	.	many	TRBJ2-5	TGTGCCAGCAGCTTATACCCGTGGCCTGTCACCCAGTACCAAGAGACCCAGTACTTC	CASSLYPWPVTQYQETQYF
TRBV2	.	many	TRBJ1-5	TGTGCCACCAACAGGGTCCATCAGCCCCAGCATTTT	CATNRVHQPQHF
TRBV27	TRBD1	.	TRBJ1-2	TGTGCCAGCAGGACAGGGGCCGTAGGCTACACCTTC	CASRTGAVGYTF
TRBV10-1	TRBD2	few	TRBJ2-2	TGCGCCAGCAGTGGACTAGCGAGGAACACCGGGGAGCTGTTTTTT	CASSGLARNTGELFF
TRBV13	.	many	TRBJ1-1	TGTGCCAGCAGCCCAACTGACGGCACCGTTGAAGCTTTCTTT	CASSPTDGTVEAFF
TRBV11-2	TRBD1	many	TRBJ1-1	TGTGCCAGCAGCCTATGGACAGGGGGGGACACTGAAGCTTTCTTT	CASSLWTGGDTEAFF
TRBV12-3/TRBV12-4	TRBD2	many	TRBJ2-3	TGTGCCAGCAGTTTACTAGCGGGAACAGATACGCAGTATTTT	CASSLLAGTDTQYF
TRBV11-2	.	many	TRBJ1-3	TGTGCCAGCAGCTTAGATGGCGGAAGCTCTGGAAACACCATATATTTT	CASSLDGGSSGNTIYF
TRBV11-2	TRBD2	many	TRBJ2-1	TGTGCCAGCAGCTCCGGGGGGGTTAGCTCCTACAATGAGCAGTTCTTC	CASSSGGVSSYNEQFF
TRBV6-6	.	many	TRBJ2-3	TGTGCCAGCAGTTACTCGGACAGCACAGATACGCAGTATTTT	CASSYSDSTDTQYF
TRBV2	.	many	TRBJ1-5	TGTGCCAGAAGGGGCAAACACTCCAATCAGCCCCAGCATTTT	CARRGKHSNQPQHF
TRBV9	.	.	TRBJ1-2	TGTGCCGGCAGCGTGGGGTCCGAGGGAGGTGGCTACACCTTC	CAGSVGSEGGGYTF
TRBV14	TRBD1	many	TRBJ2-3	TGTGCCAGCAGCTCTCTGACAGGGGTGGATACGCAGTATTTT	CASSSLTGVDTQYF